The clone carrying this T cell receptor beta chain turned up a few times. The antigen remains unidentified. This record comes from a study of blood T cells in healthy people across ages. V shed 3 bases and J shed 0 bases, with 13 bases lying between them. This CDR3 is built from 15 residues. From germline, CDR1 is DFQATT and CDR2 SNEGSKA (reference sequence). PCR was performed a second time for roughly 6 to 12 cycles using a sample-barcoded 5' primer and a J-beta primer mix. CDR3-containing paired-end reads numbering at least 2.5 million came from each sample. TCRdb ran MiXCR on the 5' RACE reads and lists one entry per CDR3 protein. The sample holds just over 1 million distinct CDR3 sequences; more than 35% are singletons and the top ten take over 15%. Total RNA, at least 6 micrograms per sample, came from PBMCs. General study points: A greater number of naive CD4+ cells and higher diversity distinguished long-lived donors from aged donors.

The sequencing input was blood. J is TRBJ2-3 and V is TRBV20-1; no clear D. The clonotype comes from a woman aged 55-70 years in good health. The CDR3 DNA reads TGCAGTGCTAGCCAACCTAGGTCTAGCACAGATACGCAGTATTTT. It yields the protein CSASQPRSSTDTQYF.